This T cell receptor beta chain was sequenced during a study of blood T cells in healthy people across ages. Remarks on this clonotype: Antigen specificity is unknown.

Losses at the gene ends were 10 bases for V and 4 bases for J; bases not matched to a gene: 15. Germline V gives CDR1 MNHEY, CDR2 SMNVEV (reference sequence). This CDR3 is 16 amino acids long. The donors, healthy Caucasians from Russia, were aged roughly 6 to 90. General study findings and limits: As age increased, TCR beta diversity per million T cells fell in a roughly linear fashion. Estimates of total diversity, which came from one million sequenced T cells, were considered to be underestimates. Fewer expanded clones and more diversity marked long-lived versus aged donors.

A second about 6 to 12 cycle PCR used barcoded and J-beta primers. In TCRdb, the 5' RACE reads were re-called with MiXCR into one record per CDR3 protein. The repertoire holds about 1.8 million distinct CDR3 sequences, about 50% seen once, with about 2.1% in the top ten. The rearrangement uses TRBV27 and TRBJ2-1; 8 nucleotides agree with TRBD2. The sequenced material came from blood. The clonotype originates from a woman aged 40 to 50 in good health. CDR3 loop: CATRPFGRGIYNEQFF. The CDR3 bases are TGTGCCACCCGACCTTTCGGGAGGGGGATATACAATGAGCAGTTCTTC.